This record covers a single T cell receptor (beta chain). TCRdb's copy holds only in-frame clones and misses some; the assay was immunoSEQ multiplex PCR. The sample has about 250,000 clones, about 84% seen once. The record originates from a study of blood T cell repertoires in COVID-19. From germline, CDR1 is ENHRY and CDR2 SYGVKD. CDR3 length: 11 residues. Trimming shortened V by 1 base and J by 5 bases, and 2 bases separated the two germline ends. This chain connects TRBV10-3 to TRBJ1-2, with D hard to call. Material for sequencing was peripheral blood. This TCR derives from a woman older than 75 with COVID-19, enrolled during active disease. CDR3 DNA sequence: TGTGCCATCAGTGAGTTATATGGCTACACCTTC. It translates to CAISELYGYTF.